This T cell receptor beta chain was sequenced for a study of blood T cell repertoires in COVID-19. Study-wide background: The United States, Italy and Spain provided the acute and convalescent COVID-19 samples.

The germline V gene has CDR1 MNHEY and CDR2 SVGEGT. V lost 0 bases and J lost 2; bases outside the gene matches: 7. CDR3 length equals 16 residues. Authors' data handling: Using reference gene primer amplification, nucleated cell counts were estimated. TCRdb keeps only in-frame clones here, not all; method: immunoSEQ multiplex PCR. V and J calls and clone size are given by that table; D and trimming were obtained from the DNA. This table has 200,000 or so clones, approximately 86% appearing once. Sequencing was carried out using peripheral blood. The sequence came from a man between 65 and 85 years old with active or convalescent COVID-19. V and J are TRBV6-2 or TRBV6-3 and TRBJ2-7; 7 nucleotides match TRBD2. CDR3 DNA sequence: TGTGCCAGCAGTTACTCTATCAAGCGGGGCACCTACGAGCAGTACTTC. Its protein is CASSYSIKRGTYEQYF.